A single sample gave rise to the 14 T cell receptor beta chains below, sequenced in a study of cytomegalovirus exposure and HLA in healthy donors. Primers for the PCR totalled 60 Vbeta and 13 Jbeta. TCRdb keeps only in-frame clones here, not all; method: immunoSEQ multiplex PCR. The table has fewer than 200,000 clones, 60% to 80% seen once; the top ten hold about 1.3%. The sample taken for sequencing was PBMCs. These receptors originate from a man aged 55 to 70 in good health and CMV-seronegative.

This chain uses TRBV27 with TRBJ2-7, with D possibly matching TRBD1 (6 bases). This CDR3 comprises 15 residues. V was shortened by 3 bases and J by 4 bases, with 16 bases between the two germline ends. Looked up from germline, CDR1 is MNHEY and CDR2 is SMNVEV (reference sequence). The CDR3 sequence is CASSFSGWDIYEQYF. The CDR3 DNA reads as TGTGCCAGCAGTTTTTCTGGGTGGGACATATACGAGCAGTACTTC.

In DNA, the CDR3 is TGTGCCAGCAGCTTAGATAGAATTTCAGAAGCTTTCTTT. The encoded protein is CASSLDRISEAFF. The rearrangement uses TRBV7-8 and TRBJ1-1, with D hard to call. The CDR3 consists of 13 residues. Trimming pared 1 base from V and 8 bases from J, leaving 11 bases between. CDR1 and CDR2 (germline): SGHVS, FQNEAQ.

The CDR3, as DNA: TGTGCCAGCAGCTTAGGAACGAGCGGGGGGGTGTACCAAGAGACCCAGTACTTC. As protein: CASSLGTSGGVYQETQYF. V gene TRBV11-2 combines with J gene TRBJ2-5; 10 bases map to TRBD2. The V segment lost 1 base and the J segment 0 bases; nucleotides outside the gene matches: 8. Germline loops: CDR1 SGHAT, CDR2 FQNNGV. There are 18 residues in the CDR3.

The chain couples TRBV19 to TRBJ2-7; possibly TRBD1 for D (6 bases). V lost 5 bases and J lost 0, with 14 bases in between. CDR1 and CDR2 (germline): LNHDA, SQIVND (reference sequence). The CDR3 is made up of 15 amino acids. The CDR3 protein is CASSDGQGSSYEQYF. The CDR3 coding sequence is TGTGCCAGTAGTGACGGGCAGGGGAGCTCCTACGAGCAGTACTTC.

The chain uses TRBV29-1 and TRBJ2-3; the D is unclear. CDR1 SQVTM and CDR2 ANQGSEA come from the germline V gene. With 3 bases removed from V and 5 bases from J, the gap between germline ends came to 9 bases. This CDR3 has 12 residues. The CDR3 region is CSVDPGVDTQYF. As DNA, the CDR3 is TGCAGCGTTGACCCAGGTGTAGATACGCAGTATTTT.

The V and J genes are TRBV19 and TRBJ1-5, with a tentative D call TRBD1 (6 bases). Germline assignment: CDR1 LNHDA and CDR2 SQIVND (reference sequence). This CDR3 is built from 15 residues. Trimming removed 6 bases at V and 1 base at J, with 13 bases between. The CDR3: CASSSGGASNQPQHF. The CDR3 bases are TGTGCCAGTAGCAGTGGGGGGGCGAGCAATCAGCCCCAGCATTTT.

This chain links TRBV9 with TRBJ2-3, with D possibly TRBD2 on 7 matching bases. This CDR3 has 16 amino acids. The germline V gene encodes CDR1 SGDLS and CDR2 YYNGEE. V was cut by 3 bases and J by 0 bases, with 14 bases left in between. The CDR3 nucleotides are TGTGCCAGCAGCGCTCTGGGGGGGCAAAGCACAGATACGCAGTATTTT. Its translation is CASSALGGQSTDTQYF.

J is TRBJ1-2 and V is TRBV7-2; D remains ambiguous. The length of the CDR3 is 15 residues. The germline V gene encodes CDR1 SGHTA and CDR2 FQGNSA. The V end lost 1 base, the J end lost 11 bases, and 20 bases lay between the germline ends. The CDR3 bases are TGTGCCAGCAGCTTAGACCTGGACTGGGGTTTAGATTACACCTTC. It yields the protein CASSLDLDWGLDYTF.

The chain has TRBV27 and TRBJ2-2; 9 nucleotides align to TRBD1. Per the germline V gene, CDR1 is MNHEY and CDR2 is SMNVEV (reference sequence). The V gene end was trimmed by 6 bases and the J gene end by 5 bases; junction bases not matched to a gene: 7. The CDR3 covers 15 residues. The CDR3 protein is CASRKQGAPTGELFF. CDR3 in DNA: TGTGCCAGCAGGAAACAGGGGGCGCCGACCGGGGAGCTGTTTTTT.

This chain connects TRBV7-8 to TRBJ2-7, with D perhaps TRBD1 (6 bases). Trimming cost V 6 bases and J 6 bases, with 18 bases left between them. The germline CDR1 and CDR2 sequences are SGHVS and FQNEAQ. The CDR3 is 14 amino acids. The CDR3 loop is CASRPGATPGEQYF. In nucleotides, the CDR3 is TGTGCCAGCAGACCAGGGGCCACGCCCGGCGAGCAGTACTTC. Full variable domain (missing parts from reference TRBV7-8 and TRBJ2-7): GAGVSQSPRYKVAKRGQDVALRCDPISGHVSLFWYQQALGQGPEFLTYFQNEAQLDKSGLPSDRFFAERPEGSVSTLKIQRTQQEDSAVYLCASRPGATPGEQYFGPGTRLTVT.

CDR3 amino acids: CASRTGLTGELFF. As DNA, the CDR3 is TGTGCCAGCAGAACAGGGTTAACCGGGGAGCTGTTTTTT. The chain employs TRBV7-3 and TRBJ2-2; D is possibly TRBD1 (6 bases). The CDR3 runs to 13 residues. The V end lost 6 bases, the J end lost 5 bases, and 10 bases lay between the germline ends. Looked up from germline, CDR1 is SGHTA and CDR2 is FQGTGA.

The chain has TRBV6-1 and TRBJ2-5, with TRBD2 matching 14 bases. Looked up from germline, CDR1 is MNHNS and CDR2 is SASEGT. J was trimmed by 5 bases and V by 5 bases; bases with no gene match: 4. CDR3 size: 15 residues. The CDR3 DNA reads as TGTGCCAGCAGTCCGGGACTAGCGGGAGTGGAGACCCAGTACTTC. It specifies CASSPGLAGVETQYF.

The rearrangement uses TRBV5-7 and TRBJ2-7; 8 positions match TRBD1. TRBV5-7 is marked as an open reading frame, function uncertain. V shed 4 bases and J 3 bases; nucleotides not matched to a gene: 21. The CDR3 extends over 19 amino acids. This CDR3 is CASSNSRDRPPGPVYEQYF. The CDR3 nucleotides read TGTGCCAGCAGCAACTCCCGGGACAGGCCCCCTGGGCCCGTCTACGAGCAGTACTTC.

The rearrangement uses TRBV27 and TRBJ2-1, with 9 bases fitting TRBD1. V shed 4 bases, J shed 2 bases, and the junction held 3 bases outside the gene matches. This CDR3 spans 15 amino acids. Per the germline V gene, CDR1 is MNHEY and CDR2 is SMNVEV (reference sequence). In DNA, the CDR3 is TGTGCCAGCAGTTCCACAGGGGGCGCCTACAATGAGCAGTTCTTC. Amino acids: CASSSTGGAYNEQFF.